Given below is one T cell receptor beta chain in context. Its cognate antigen is unknown. This entry belongs to a study of T-cell reconstitution after alpha-beta-depleted transplantation in children. Study conclusions and caveats: Some patients' high day-60 TCRbeta diversity was attributed to recipient cells surviving conditioning. The origin of alpha-beta T cells about two months after transplant was reportedly several hundred expanded graft clones. At one year after transplant, newly produced T cells mostly accounted for T-cell counts and diversity.

Germline-derived CDR1 and CDR2 are MDHEN and SYDVKM. CDR3 length equals 18 residues. Trimming removed 5 bases from V and 3 bases from J; junction bases left unmatched: 16. Researchers prepared the TCRbeta library using unique molecular identifiers, the study reports. MiXCR, run by TCRdb on the PCR reads, gives a single entry per CDR3 protein. The sample carries a few hundred thousand distinct CDR3 sequences, approximately 30% recorded once. The chain couples TRBV28 to TRBJ2-5, with TRBD1 matching 9 bases. Here the sequenced sample was PBMCs, taken before TCRalphabeta/CD19-depleted stem cell transplant. The TCR was taken from a boy younger than two with Wiskott-Aldrich syndrome, due to receive a stem cell transplant. DNA of the CDR3: TGTGCCAGCAGTCCCACCATGGGGAGACAGGGGGAAAAAGAGACCCAGTACTTC. This codes for CASSPTMGRQGEKETQYF.